By share, the clone carrying this T cell receptor beta chain ranks as large. Its specificity is not known. The sample originates from a study of circulating CD8 cells and anti-PD-1 response in melanoma. Study at large: Non-responders showed stable or progressive disease; responders showed complete or partial response.

General study points: Peptide assays on expanded sorted subsets replaced tumor-based reactivity testing.

The CDR3 spans 16 residues. Per the germline V gene, CDR1 is SGHDT and CDR2 is YYEEEE. V lost 2 bases and J 3 bases, leaving 16 bases between the germline ends. Live CD3+CD8+TCRalphabeta+ cells were sorted into four subsets by PD-1 and/or TIGIT. The QIAseq Immune Repertoire TCR panel built the libraries from roughly 16 ng of total RNA. TCRdb re-analysed the reads in MiXCR, keeping a single row per CDR3 protein. The sample carries a few hundred distinct CDR3 sequences, about 11% recorded once. This rearrangement joins TRBV5-6 to TRBJ2-3; TRBD1 is a possible D gene (6 bases). The clonotype originates from a human donor with melanoma. Sequences were derived from CD8+ T cells from PBMCs, sampled at baseline or after one month of anti-PD-1 therapy (not recorded which). CDR3 protein: CASSFGAQGRTDTQYF. CDR3 DNA sequence: TGTGCCAGCAGCTTTGGGGCACAGGGTAGGACAGATACGCAGTATTTT.